Listed below are T cell receptor beta chains from one sample, sequenced in a study of shared clonotypes between healthy human individuals. Some clones are missing from TCRdb's copy, which holds only in-frame ones; the method was immunoSEQ multiplex PCR. The data show some 1.4 million clones, about 96% seen once. The sample comprised naive CD4+ T cells sorted from blood. The receptors shown here come from a man in his thirties or forties in good health. Each CDR3 is given with its conserved first and last residue. The D gene is left open where the match is weak. Only some rows state a clone size, as once, few, many or a class for expanded clones.

>TRBV7-9|TRBJ1-4|NA|TRBD1
CASSLVTGDEKLFF
TGTGCCAGCAGCTTAGTGACAGGGGATGAAAAACTGTTTTTT
>TRBV6-5|TRBJ1-5|NA|NA
CASSSGTFGQPQHF
TGTGCCAGCAGCTCTGGGACGTTCGGGCAGCCCCAGCATTTT
>TRBV7-2|TRBJ2-7|once|NA
CASSLEDSSEQYF
TGTGCCAGCAGCTTAGAGGATTCCAGCGAGCAGTACTTC
>TRBV28|TRBJ2-2|NA|TRBD2
CASFSLAGAHTGELFF
TGTGCCAGCTTTTCACTAGCGGGAGCCCACACCGGGGAGCTGTTTTTT
>TRBV5-1|TRBJ1-3|NA|NA
CASSLSLQGSGNTIYF
TGCGCCAGCAGCTTGAGTCTACAGGGCTCTGGAAACACCATATATTTT
>TRBV27|TRBJ2-1|once|TRBD2
CASMGGPTYNEQFF
TGTGCCAGCATGGGAGGGCCAACCTACAATGAGCAGTTCTTC
>TRBV28|TRBJ1-5|once|NA
CASSFTQSHQRPQHF
TGTGCCAGCAGTTTTACTCAGAGTCATCAGCGGCCCCAGCATTTT
>TRBV28|TRBJ1-2|NA|TRBD1
CASRISGTGFGYTF
TGTGCCAGCAGAATCTCCGGGACAGGGTTTGGCTACACCTTC
>TRBV5-8|TRBJ2-3|once|NA
CASSSGRGVSTDTQYF
TGTGCCAGCAGCTCCGGACGCGGGGTTAGCACAGATACGCAGTATTTT
>TRBV11-2|TRBJ2-7|NA|NA
CASSLVAGLNYEQYF
TGTGCCAGCAGCTTAGTCGCGGGGCTTAACTACGAGCAGTACTTC
>TRBV6-5|TRBJ2-2|NA|NA
CASSPLGELFF
TGTGCCAGCAGCCCCCTCGGGGAGCTGTTTTTT
>TRBV28|TRBJ2-7|NA|TRBD2
CASSLFGGAYEQYF
TGTGCCAGCAGTTTGTTCGGGGGGGCCTACGAGCAGTACTTC
>TRBV7-9|TRBJ1-1|NA|NA
CASSAWPTEAFF
TGTGCCAGCAGCGCGTGGCCCACTGAAGCTTTCTTT
>TRBV4-3|TRBJ2-4|NA|NA
CASSQDGSGGEYF
TGCGCCAGCAGCCAAGACGGGTCGGGCGGGGAGTACTTC
>TRBV6-1|TRBJ1-5|once|TRBD1
CAGQTGGNQPQHF
TGTGCCGGACAGACAGGGGGCAATCAGCCCCAGCATTTT
>TRBV7-2|TRBJ1-5|once|TRBD1
CASSPFGGQGRGNQPQHF
TGTGCCAGCAGCCCGTTCGGGGGACAGGGACGGGGCAATCAGCCCCAGCATTTT
>TRBV28|TRBJ1-1|NA|TRBD1
CASRRTGALNTEAFF
TGTGCCAGCAGGCGAACAGGGGCCCTTAACACTGAAGCTTTCTTT
>TRBV28|TRBJ2-2|NA|TRBD1
CASRDGTGPGELFF
TGTGCCAGCCGAGACGGGACAGGGCCCGGGGAGCTGTTTTTT
>TRBV4-1|TRBJ1-2|NA|NA
CASSQDSRIPGYTF
TGCGCCAGCAGCCAGGACAGCCGCATCCCTGGCTACACCTTC
>TRBV18|TRBJ2-5|NA|NA
CASSPLGSGGETQYF
TGTGCCAGCTCACCACTGGGGTCTGGCGGGGAGACCCAGTACTTC
>TRBV5-1|TRBJ2-5|once|NA
CASSFPRVGGLQETQYF
TGCGCCAGCAGCTTCCCCCGAGTGGGGGGACTGCAAGAGACCCAGTACTTC
>TRBV5-8|TRBJ2-1|NA|TRBD1
CASSLSQGPYNEQFF
TGTGCCAGCAGCTTGTCACAGGGGCCCTACAATGAGCAGTTCTTC
>TRBV9|TRBJ2-1|once|NA
CASSVDQPSAEQFF
TGTGCCAGCAGCGTAGATCAGCCTAGCGCGGAGCAGTTCTTC
>TRBV28|TRBJ1-1|NA|TRBD1
CASKLGGAHTEAFF
TGTGCCAGCAAACTAGGGGGCGCACACACTGAAGCTTTCTTT
>TRBV4-3|TRBJ2-1|NA|TRBD2
CASSQDRWEGRNEQFF
TGCGCCAGCAGCCAAGATAGGTGGGAGGGGCGGAATGAGCAGTTCTTC
>TRBV6-5|TRBJ2-2|NA|NA
CASSYLGTQGELFF
TGTGCCAGCAGTTACCTCGGGACTCAAGGGGAGCTGTTTTTT
>TRBV18|TRBJ2-7|once|NA
CASSQTKPPSYEQYF
TGTGCCAGCTCACAGACAAAGCCCCCCTCCTACGAGCAGTACTTC
>TRBV28|TRBJ1-5|NA|NA
CASSAGGARNQPQHF
TGTGCCAGCAGTGCTGGAGGGGCGCGGAATCAGCCCCAGCATTTT
>TRBV5-1|TRBJ2-1|NA|TRBD1
CASSFWQGAQDEQFF
TGCGCCAGCAGCTTCTGGCAGGGGGCGCAGGATGAGCAGTTCTTC
>TRBV6-1|TRBJ2-6|NA|NA
CASSEEWGTGANVLTF
TGTGCCAGCAGTGAAGAATGGGGTACCGGGGCCAACGTCCTGACTTTC
>TRBV11-2|TRBJ2-1|NA|NA
CASSLFQRYYNEQFF
TGTGCCAGCAGCTTATTTCAGCGGTACTACAATGAGCAGTTCTTC
>TRBV6-5|TRBJ2-7|NA|TRBD2
CASTWTSGITYEQYF
TGTGCCAGCACCTGGACTAGCGGGATTACCTACGAGCAGTACTTC
>TRBV5-6|TRBJ1-2|once|NA
CASSLVQGGYGYTF
TGTGCCAGCAGCTTGGTGCAGGGTGGCTATGGCTACACCTTC
>TRBV29-1|TRBJ1-1|NA|TRBD1
CSVEGRQGDTEAFF
TGCAGCGTTGAAGGCAGACAGGGGGACACTGAAGCTTTCTTT
>TRBV10-3|TRBJ1-4|NA|NA
CAISDEYGNEKLFF
TGTGCCATCAGTGACGAGTACGGTAATGAAAAACTGTTTTTT
>TRBV10-1|TRBJ2-3|NA|TRBD2
CASGGTSGNTQYF
TGCGCCAGCGGGGGGACTAGCGGGAATACGCAGTATTTT
>TRBV5-1|TRBJ2-3|NA|NA
CASSLPGGQFTDTQYF
TGCGCCAGCAGCTTGCCCGGGGGCCAATTCACAGATACGCAGTATTTT
>TRBV5-1|TRBJ2-7|few|NA
CASSFVPYEQYF
TGCGCCAGCAGCTTCGTCCCCTACGAGCAGTACTTC
>TRBV6-1|TRBJ2-1|NA|NA
CASSVYNEQFF
TGTGCCAGCAGTGTCTACAATGAGCAGTTCTTC
>TRBV18|TRBJ2-1|NA|TRBD1
CASSPNRGAPNEQFF
TGTGCCAGCTCACCAAACAGGGGAGCCCCCAATGAGCAGTTCTTC
>TRBV5-4|TRBJ2-5|NA|NA
CASSLAERARETQYF
TGTGCCAGCAGCTTGGCCGAGAGGGCCAGGGAGACCCAGTACTTC